This T cell receptor (beta chain) was obtained from a study of T cells after yellow fever vaccination. TCRdb re-analysed the 5' RACE reads in MiXCR, keeping a single row per CDR3 protein. The sample has under 550,000 distinct CDR3 sequences; 21% are singletons. Overall study findings and caveats: Clonotype sharing between CD4 and CD8 compartments was small.

As for this clonotype: Antigen: not known.

The sequence was collected from a man aged 18 to 30 who received the YFV17D yellow fever vaccine. The sample was PBMCs, taken less than 25 days after the first yellow fever vaccination.

Here the CDR3 reads CSAKGLAASKNIQYF. The CDR3 bases are TGCAGTGCCAAGGGACTAGCCGCCTCCAAAAACATTCAGTACTTC. This rearrangement joins TRBV20-1 to TRBJ2-4; 9 bases map to TRBD2. V gave up 6 bases and J gave up 2 bases; unmatched junction bases: 8. The CDR3 has 15 amino acids. Germline CDR1 reads DFQATT; CDR2 reads SNEGSKA (reference sequence).